This T cell receptor beta chain stems from a study of cytomegalovirus exposure and HLA in healthy donors. Study at large: Early released data had 80 million or so unique TCRs, all coming from HLA-typed donors. Study-level results: A few CMV-associated chains were confirmed in vitro to be specific for CMV antigens.

This PCR relied on a set of 60 Vbeta primers and 13 Jbeta primers. Repertoires were generated with immunoSEQ multiplex PCR, while TCRdb's copy carries only in-frame clones and drops some. The data show 200,000 to 250,000 clones, about 81% seen once. CDR1 is SGHVS and CDR2 is FNYEAQ in the germline V gene. The CDR3 is 13 residues long. The ends were cut back, 2 bases at V and 2 bases at J, with 6 bases in the middle. A remark on this clone: Its specificity is unknown.

The chain employs TRBV7-6 and TRBJ1-1; D is unresolved. Input material: PBMCs. This receptor was obtained from a woman aged 55-70 years in good health and CMV-seropositive. The CDR3 DNA follows: TGTGCCAGCAGCTTAAGACTCAACACTGAAGCTTTCTTT. It is translated as CASSLRLNTEAFF.